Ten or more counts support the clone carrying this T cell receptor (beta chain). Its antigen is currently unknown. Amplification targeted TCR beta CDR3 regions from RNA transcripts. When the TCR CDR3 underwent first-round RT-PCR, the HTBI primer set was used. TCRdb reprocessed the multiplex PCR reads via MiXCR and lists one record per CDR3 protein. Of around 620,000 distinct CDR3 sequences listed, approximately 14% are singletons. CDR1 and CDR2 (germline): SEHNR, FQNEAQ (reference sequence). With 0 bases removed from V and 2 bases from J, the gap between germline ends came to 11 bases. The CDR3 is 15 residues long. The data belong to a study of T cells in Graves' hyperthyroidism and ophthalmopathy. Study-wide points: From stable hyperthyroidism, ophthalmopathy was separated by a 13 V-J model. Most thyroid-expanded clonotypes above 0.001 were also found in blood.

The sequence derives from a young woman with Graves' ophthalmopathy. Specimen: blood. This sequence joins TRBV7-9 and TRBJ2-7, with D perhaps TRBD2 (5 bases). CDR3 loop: CASSLASGVTYEQYF. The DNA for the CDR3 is TGTGCCAGCAGCTTAGCGTCCGGGGTCACCTACGAGCAGTACTTC.